This record covers a single TCR beta chain. The sample originates from a study of cytomegalovirus exposure and HLA in healthy donors. Between the trimmed V and J ends, which lost 5 bases and 5 bases, there was a span of 9 bases. CDR1 MRHNA and CDR2 SNTAGT come from the germline V gene. CDR3 length: 13 residues. The PCR had 60 Vbeta and 13 Jbeta primers. Sequenced by immunoSEQ multiplex PCR; TCRdb stores in-frame clones only, minus some. The profile shows about 100,000 clones, 85% of them singletons. The chain couples TRBV6-4 to TRBJ2-2, with D tentatively TRBD2 (6 bases). Sequenced sample: PBMCs. The clonotype was recovered from a man under 40 in good health and CMV-seronegative. The CDR3 is CASSSRGTGELFF. In nucleotides, the CDR3 is TGTGCCAGCAGTTCCCGGGGGACCGGGGAGCTGTTTTTT.